One sample yielded the 8 T cell receptor beta chains listed below, sequenced in a study of Graves' ophthalmopathy and Graves' hyperthyroidism. Researchers took RNA transcripts and amplified TCR beta CDR3 regions from them. Investigators did first-round RT-PCR with HTBI primers, then second-round multiplex PCR. TCRdb re-called the multiplex PCR reads with MiXCR, one entry per CDR3 protein. The profile shows about 210,000 distinct CDR3 sequences, 25% to 30% of them singletons. The sample taken for sequencing was peripheral blood. These TCRs come from a man aged 50 or older with Graves' ophthalmopathy.

The genes are TRBV19 and TRBJ2-7; TRBD1 matches 9 bases. The CDR3 covers 15 residues. Trimming at V came to 4 bases and at J to 2 bases, leaving 6 bases not matched to a gene. CDR1 LNHDA and CDR2 SQIVND come from the germline V gene (reference sequence). In DNA form, the CDR3 reads TGTGCCAGTAGTACCGGGACAGGGTCAACCTACGAGCAGTACTTC. Translating gives CASSTGTGSTYEQYF.

Ten or more counts support this clonotype. This chain uses TRBV29-1 with TRBJ2-5; D is possibly TRBD1 or TRBD2 (6 bases each). From germline, CDR1 is SQVTM and CDR2 ANQGSEA. The V and J ends lost 6 bases and 4 bases respectively, with 18 bases between them. The CDR3 contains 14 residues. CDR3 protein: CSVALGGLGETQYF. The CDR3 bases are TGCAGCGTAGCCCTAGGGGGACTGGGAGAGACCCAGTACTTC.

Many counts were recorded for this clonotype. The rearrangement joins TRBV12-3 or TRBV12-4 to TRBJ2-7; 9 nucleotides align to TRBD2. The CDR3 runs to 16 residues. V shed 5 bases, J shed 4 bases, and the junction held 12 bases outside the gene matches. The CDR3 reads CASSPPRSGRNYEQYF. In DNA form, the CDR3 reads TGTGCCAGCAGTCCCCCTAGGAGCGGGAGGAATTACGAGCAGTACTTC.

The table lists this clonotype with many counts. The chain combines TRBV7-2 with TRBJ1-1; 12 bases agree with TRBD1. The CDR3 consists of 15 residues. The J segment lost 3 bases and the V segment lost 5 bases, leaving 4 bases of the junction unmatched. The germline gives CDR1 SGHTA, CDR2 FQGNSA. The CDR3 DNA reads TGTGCCAGCAGCCCGGGACAGGGGGCGTACACTGAAGCTTTCTTT. Translation gives CASSPGQGAYTEAFF. Full variable domain (missing parts from reference TRBV7-2 and TRBJ1-1): GAGVSQSPSNKVTEKGKDVELRCDPISGHTALYWYRQSLGQGLEFLIYFQGNSAPDKSGLPSDRFSAERTGGSVSTLTIQRTQQEDSAVYLCASSPGQGAYTEAFFGQGTRLTVV.

This clonotype showed up many times. The J gene is TRBJ2-7, the V gene TRBV28, with D possibly TRBD1 on 6 matching bases. Germline V lookup: CDR1 MDHEN, CDR2 SYDVKM. Trimming pared 7 bases from V and 0 bases from J, leaving 16 bases between. The CDR3 loop spans 15 amino acids. The CDR3, as DNA: TGTGCCAGCACCACCCCGGACAGAAGCTCCTACGAGCAGTACTTC. As protein: CASTTPDRSSYEQYF.

The chain couples TRBV12-3 or TRBV12-4 to TRBJ2-2; 7 nucleotides match TRBD2. V shed 4 bases, J shed 5 bases, and the junction held 7 bases outside the gene matches. The length of the CDR3 is 15 residues. In DNA form, the CDR3 reads TGTGCCAGCAGTTACCCTAGCGGTGTAACCGGGGAGCTGTTTTTT. Translation: CASSYPSGVTGELFF.

This clonotype was counted many times. This chain connects TRBV28 to TRBJ2-7; TRBD2 matches at 10 bases. The trim removed 4 bases at V and 7 bases at J, leaving 10 bases unmatched. CDR1 is MDHEN and CDR2 is SYDVKM in the germline V gene. The CDR3 consists of 15 residues. CDR3 sequence: CASSYRLAGVYEQYF. The CDR3, as DNA: TGTGCCAGCAGTTACCGGCTAGCGGGAGTATATGAGCAGTACTTC.

The gene calls are TRBV11-2 and TRBJ2-7, with D tentatively TRBD2 (6 bases). Germline V gene sequence: CDR1 SGHAT, CDR2 FQNNGV. V lost 0 bases, J lost 2 bases, and 17 bases lay in between. CDR3 size: 17 residues. In DNA, the CDR3 is TGTGCCAGCAGCTTAGAAGGGGCGGGGAGCGCTCCCTACGAGCAGTACTTC. It translates to CASSLEGAGSAPYEQYF.